This T cell receptor (beta chain) derives from a study of radiation and T cells in renal cell carcinoma. Germline V gene data show CDR1 as SEHNR and CDR2 as FQNEAQ (reference sequence). CDR3 length equals 15 residues. V lost 2 bases to trimming and J lost 0 bases, with 8 bases between them. This clone occurred a few times. The repertoire was sequenced with immunoSEQ multiplex PCR; TCRdb's copy has only in-frame clones and lacks some. This repertoire shows roughly 100,000 clones, over 75% found once; its top ten account for roughly 6.8%. Noted time point: baseline pretreatment blood. Treatment in this sample: 15 Gy SBRT to primary tumor, nephrectomy 4 weeks later. The tumor was a clear cell renal cell carcinoma.

This TCR came from a man in his sixties with renal cell carcinoma. Sequences were derived from blood, sampled from a patient whose treatment included radiotherapy and nephrectomy. The chain links TRBV7-9 to TRBJ2-1; D call uncertain. CDR3 nucleotide sequence: TGTGCCAGCAGCTTATTAGGTTACTCCTACAATGAGCAGTTCTTC. As protein: CASSLLGYSYNEQFF.